This TCR beta chain was sequenced in a study of patients and donors after allogeneic stem cell transplantation. One entry per CDR3 protein, called by TCRdb with MiXCR from the RT-PCR reads. The table lists 150,000 to 200,000 distinct CDR3 sequences, 30% of them singletons. This clonotype was recorded a few times. The TCR originated in a human donor who was either an allogeneic HSCT recipient or a stem cell or donor lymphocyte infusion donor (not recorded which). It is not recorded whose cells these are; they may come from a transplant donor. The specimen was blood, either unsorted or a sorted T cell fraction (not recorded which).

DNA for the CDR3: TGCAGCGTTGACGAGGTTTACCCCTATGGCTACACCTTC. It specifies CSVDEVYPYGYTF. The chain carries TRBV29-1 and TRBJ1-2, with D unclear. Looked up from germline, CDR1 is SQVTM and CDR2 is ANQGSEA. V was clipped by 3 bases and J by 4 bases, with 12 bases between them. This CDR3 spans 13 amino acids.